What follows are 22 T cell receptor beta chains derived from one specimen sequenced in a study of OX40 agonist ivuxolimab in advanced cancers. Repertoires were generated with immunoSEQ multiplex PCR, while TCRdb's copy carries only in-frame clones and drops some. In the table there are fewer than 70,000 clones, approximately 87% of which are singletons. Here the sequenced sample was CD4+ or CD8+ T cells sorted from blood, taken in a trial of the OX40 agonist ivuxolimab. The source is an adult with an advanced solid tumor such as melanoma, head and neck, liver or kidney cancer.

The rearrangement links TRBV30 to TRBJ2-2; tentatively, D is TRBD1 (5 bases). Germline V gene sequence: CDR1 GTSNPN, CDR2 SVGIG (reference sequence). This CDR3 spans 14 amino acids. V was trimmed by 3 bases and J by 0 bases, leaving 8 bases between them. The CDR3 DNA sequence: TGTGCCTGGAGCAGGGCCTCGAACACCGGGGAGCTGTTTTTT. Translated: CAWSRASNTGELFF.

The chain links TRBV5-6 to TRBJ1-6, with D uncertain. This CDR3 spans 13 amino acids. Germline loops: CDR1 SGHDT, CDR2 YYEEEE. Trimming stripped 0 bases from V and 8 bases from J, with 6 bases between. For the CDR3, the DNA is TGTGCCAGCAGCTTGGTGCAGGATTCACCCCTCCACTTT. It encodes CASSLVQDSPLHF.

The V and J genes are TRBV6-1 and TRBJ2-3; D unclear. This CDR3 region has 14 residues. Germline V gene sequence: CDR1 MNHNS, CDR2 SASEGT. Trimming took off 8 bases at V and 4 bases at J, with 16 bases between the two ends. The CDR3 spells CASRSVAGADTQYF. In DNA, the CDR3 is TGTGCCAGCCGCTCGGTTGCAGGCGCAGATACGCAGTATTTT.

This clone was seen only a few times. The gene calls are TRBV7-2 and TRBJ2-3; D may be TRBD2 (5 bases). The germline gives CDR1 SGHTA, CDR2 FQGNSA. Trimming stripped 5 bases from V and 8 bases from J, with 11 bases between. The CDR3 extends over 12 amino acids. The CDR3 sequence is CASSLGRATQYF. CDR3 DNA: TGTGCCAGCAGCCTAGGGAGAGCTACGCAGTATTTT.

This chain uses TRBV18 with TRBJ2-5; 10 bases are a match to TRBD1. V trimming: 6 bases; J trimming: 4 bases; junction bases outside the gene matches: 8. Germline V gene lookup returns CDR1 KGHSH and CDR2 LQKENI. This CDR3 region has 15 residues. CDR3 coding DNA: TGTGCCAGCTCCGGGGGACAGGGGTTTGGAGAGACCCAGTACTTC. Protein product: CASSGGQGFGETQYF.

The J gene is TRBJ2-1, the V gene TRBV9, with TRBD2 matching 11 bases. The CDR3 covers 18 residues. The junction had 11 bases not matched to a gene; V was cut back by 4 bases and J by 2 bases. CDR1 SGDLS and CDR2 YYNGEE come from the germline V gene. The CDR3 reads CASSLGTSGSTPYNEQFF. In DNA form, the CDR3 reads TGTGCCAGCAGCCTCGGGACTAGCGGATCCACGCCCTACAATGAGCAGTTCTTC. Looking up the rest from reference TRBV9 and TRBJ2-1 gives the full variable domain: DSGVTQTPKHLITATGQRVTLRCSPRSGDLSVYWYQQSLDQGLQFLIQYYNGEERAKGNILERFSAQQFPDLHSELNLSSLELGDSALYFCASSLGTSGSTPYNEQFFGPGTRLTVL.

This clone is a singleton in its sample. The chain recombines TRBV16 with TRBJ2-5; no definite D call. This CDR3 spans 16 amino acids. V dropped 2 bases and J dropped 5 bases, with 18 bases sitting between them. Looked up from germline, CDR1 is KGHSY and CDR2 is FQNENV. In DNA, the CDR3 is TGTGCCAGCAGCCAAGGCGGTACGACTTTAAGTGAGACCCAGTACTTC. The encoded protein is CASSQGGTTLSETQYF.

The CDR3: CASSGRDGLNTEAFF. Written as DNA, the CDR3 is TGCGCCAGCAGCGGAAGGGACGGATTGAACACTGAAGCTTTCTTT. The chain uses TRBV5-1 and TRBJ1-1; weak D call: TRBD1 (5 bases). Germline CDR1 SGHRS, CDR2 YFSETQ. V was shortened by 4 bases and J by 0 bases, with 13 bases between the two germline ends. This CDR3 is 15 amino acids long.

In this sample, this clone turned up once. The V gene is TRBV2, the J gene TRBJ2-5; the D is unclear. The CDR3 sequence is 13 residues long. The germline V and J ends were trimmed by 6 bases and 4 bases, with 12 bases remaining between them. Germline CDR1 and CDR2: SNHLY and FYNNEI. The CDR3 coding sequence is TGTGCCAGCAGACTTCTAACGGGAGAGACCCAGTACTTC. Amino acid sequence: CASRLLTGETQYF.

The chain carries TRBV5-4 and TRBJ2-7; 8 positions agree with TRBD2. The CDR3 is 15 amino acids. Germline CDR1 is SGHNT and CDR2 is YYREEE (reference sequence). The trim removed 2 bases at V and 0 bases at J, leaving 4 bases unmatched. CDR3 bases: TGTGCCAGCAGCTTCCGACTAGCGAGCTCCTACGAGCAGTACTTC. It encodes CASSFRLASSYEQYF.

The V gene is TRBV9, the J gene TRBJ2-6; TRBD1 matches at 7 bases. The CDR3 runs 16 residues. Looked up from germline, CDR1 is SGDLS and CDR2 is YYNGEE. Trimming took 4 bases from V and 0 from J; bases not matched to a gene: 4. The CDR3: CASSPRDSSGANVLTF. For the CDR3, the DNA is TGTGCCAGCAGCCCCCGGGACAGCTCTGGGGCCAACGTCCTGACTTTC.

V usage is TRBV7-2 and J usage is TRBJ1-2; weak D call: TRBD1 (6 bases). The CDR3 is made up of 16 amino acids. Germline loops: CDR1 SGHTA, CDR2 FQGNSA. Trimming cost V 5 bases and J 3 bases, with 19 bases left between them. The CDR3 bases are TGTGCCAGCAGCCCCAGGGGTGCCAGGGGATACTATGGCTACACCTTC. Its translation: CASSPRGARGYYGYTF. The whole variable domain, remainder taken from reference TRBV7-2 and TRBJ1-2, is GAGVSQSPSNKVTEKGKDVELRCDPISGHTALYWYRQSLGQGLEFLIYFQGNSAPDKSGLPSDRFSAERTGGSVSTLTIQRTQQEDSAVYLCASSPRGARGYYGYTFGSGTRLTVV.

This clone was seen more than once but under ten times. The rearrangement links TRBV4-1 to TRBJ1-5; a possible D gene is TRBD1 (5 bases). V was cut by 1 base and J by 11 bases, with 21 bases left in between. Germline values: CDR1 MGHRA, CDR2 YSYEKL. The CDR3 has 16 amino acids. The CDR3 region has the DNA TGCGCCAGCAGCCAAGGGGGCGCTACAGCCCTCGGTGCCCAGCATTTT. Encoded protein: CASSQGGATALGAQHF.

The table lists this clone with a count of one. CDR3 DNA sequence: TGTGCCAGCAGCTCCCTCTGGGCTGAGAGGTCCTACAATGAGCAGTTCTTC. As protein: CASSSLWAERSYNEQFF. The chain links TRBV7-9 to TRBJ2-1; D call uncertain. Looked up from germline, CDR1 is SEHNR and CDR2 is FQNEAQ (reference sequence). This CDR3 is 17 amino acids long. Trimming left V 4 bases short and J 1 base short, with 17 bases between.

The chain employs TRBV10-1 and TRBJ1-1; TRBD1 is a possible D gene (6 bases). V shed 9 bases and J shed 5 bases, with 22 bases lying between them. Germline CDR1 is WNHNN and CDR2 is SYGVQD (reference sequence). The CDR3 length is 15 residues. The CDR3 loop is CARGQNKSGVTEAFF. CDR3 nucleotides: TGCGCCAGGGGACAAAATAAGTCGGGCGTGACTGAAGCTTTCTTT.

The rearrangement links TRBV19 to TRBJ1-3; D is unclear. This CDR3 spans 15 amino acids. The V gene lost 6 bases and the J gene lost 0 bases, with 12 bases spanning the gap. The germline CDR1 and CDR2 sequences are LNHDA and SQIVND (reference sequence). The CDR3: CASREAADSGNTIYF. As DNA, the CDR3 is TGTGCCAGTAGAGAGGCAGCGGACTCTGGAAACACCATATATTTT.

The chain is built from TRBV6-5 and TRBJ2-2; D gene ambiguous. Trimming shortened V by 8 bases and J by 5 bases, and 12 bases separated the two germline ends. Germline CDR1 and CDR2: MNHEY and SVGAGI. This CDR3 is 13 amino acids long. The CDR3 here is CASFSIWTGELFF. The CDR3 DNA reads as TGTGCCAGCTTTTCAATCTGGACCGGGGAGCTGTTTTTT.

This chain uses TRBV7-9 with TRBJ2-7; 9 positions match TRBD1. CDR1 and CDR2 from the germline V gene are SEHNR and FQNEAQ (reference sequence). V dropped 3 bases and J dropped 1; count of bases not matched to a gene: 7. The CDR3 runs 16 residues. The CDR3 loop reads CASSLATGGKSYEQYF. In DNA, the CDR3 is TGTGCCAGCAGCTTGGCCACAGGGGGCAAATCCTACGAGCAGTACTTC.

This chain uses TRBV15 with TRBJ2-2; 8 nucleotides match TRBD2. Germline V gene sequence: CDR1 LNHNV, CDR2 YYDKDF (reference sequence). J lost 5 bases, V lost 6 bases, and 8 bases had no gene match. The CDR3 length is 15 residues. The CDR3: CATSHGGAGTGELFF. CDR3 nucleotides: TGTGCCACCAGTCACGGGGGGGCAGGGACCGGGGAGCTGTTTTTT.

The genes are TRBV6-1 and TRBJ1-1; no reliable D call. The CDR3 is 17 amino acids. Germline CDR1 is MNHNS and CDR2 is SASEGT. Between the trimmed V and J ends, which lost 0 bases and 8 bases, there was a span of 22 bases. The CDR3 is CASSEAEGFGRPGEAFF. In nucleotides, the CDR3 is TGTGCCAGCAGTGAAGCGGAGGGATTCGGCCGACCGGGAGAAGCTTTCTTT.

There are a few counts of this clone. The chain joins TRBV19 to TRBJ2-7; 9 positions match TRBD1. J lost 4 bases, V lost 7 bases, and 8 bases had no gene match. Germline CDR1 reads LNHDA; CDR2 reads SQIVND (reference sequence). The CDR3 sequence is 14 residues long. CDR3 amino acids: CASNPGTGTYEQYF. The CDR3 DNA reads TGTGCCAGTAACCCAGGGACAGGGACTTACGAGCAGTACTTC.

This clone was recorded once. This sequence joins TRBV7-2 and TRBJ2-1; 8 bases are a match to TRBD2. Germline trimming cut 1 base from V and 4 bases from J; bases unmatched to any gene: 3. The length of the CDR3 is 15 residues. Germline CDR1 SGHTA, CDR2 FQGNSA. CDR3 loop: CASSLDGGDYNEQFF. The CDR3 coding sequence is TGTGCCAGCAGCTTAGACGGGGGGGATTACAATGAGCAGTTCTTC.